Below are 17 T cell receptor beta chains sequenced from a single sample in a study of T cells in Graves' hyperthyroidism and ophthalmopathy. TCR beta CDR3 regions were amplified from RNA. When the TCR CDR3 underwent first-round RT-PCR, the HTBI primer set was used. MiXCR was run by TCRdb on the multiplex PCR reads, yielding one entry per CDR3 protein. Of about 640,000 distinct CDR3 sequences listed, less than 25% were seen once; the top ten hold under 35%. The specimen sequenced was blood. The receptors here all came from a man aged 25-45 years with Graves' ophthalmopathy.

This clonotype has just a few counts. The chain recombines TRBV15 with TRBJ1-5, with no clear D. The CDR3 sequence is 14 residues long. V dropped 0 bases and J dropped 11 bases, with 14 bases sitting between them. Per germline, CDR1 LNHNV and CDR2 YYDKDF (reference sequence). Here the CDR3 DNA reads TGTGCCACCAGCAGAGATCGGGCCCCTGGGACCCAGCATTTT. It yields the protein CATSRDRAPGTQHF.

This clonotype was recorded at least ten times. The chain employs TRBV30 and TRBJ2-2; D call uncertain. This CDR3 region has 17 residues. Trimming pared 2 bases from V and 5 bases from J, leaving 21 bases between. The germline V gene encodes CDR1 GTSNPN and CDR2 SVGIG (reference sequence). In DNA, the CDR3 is TGTGCCTGGAGTCCCCCGGGCAGCAGCTCCTGGACCGGGGAGCTGTTTTTT. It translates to CAWSPPGSSSWTGELFF.

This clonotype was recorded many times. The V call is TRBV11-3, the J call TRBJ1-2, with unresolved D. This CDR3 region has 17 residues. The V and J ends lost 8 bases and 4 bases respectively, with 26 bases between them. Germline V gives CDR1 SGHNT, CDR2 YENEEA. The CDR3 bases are TGTGCCAGCGAGATACCGGGAGCTCTCAACTGGGTCTATGGCTACACCTTC. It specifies CASEIPGALNWVYGYTF.

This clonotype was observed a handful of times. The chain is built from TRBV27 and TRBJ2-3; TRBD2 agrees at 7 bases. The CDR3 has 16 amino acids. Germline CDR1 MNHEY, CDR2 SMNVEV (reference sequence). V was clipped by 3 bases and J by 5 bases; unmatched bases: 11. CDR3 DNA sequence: TGTGCCAGCAGTTTTCGGGCGGGAGTTGCCCAAGATACGCAGTATTTT. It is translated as CASSFRAGVAQDTQYF.

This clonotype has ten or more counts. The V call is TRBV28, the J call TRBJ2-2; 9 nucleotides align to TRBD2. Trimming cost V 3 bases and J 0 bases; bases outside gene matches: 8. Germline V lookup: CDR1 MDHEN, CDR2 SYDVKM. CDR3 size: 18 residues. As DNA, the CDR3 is TGTGCCAGCAGTTTCCAGCCTAGCGGGACCTCGAACACCGGGGAGCTGTTTTTT. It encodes CASSFQPSGTSNTGELFF.

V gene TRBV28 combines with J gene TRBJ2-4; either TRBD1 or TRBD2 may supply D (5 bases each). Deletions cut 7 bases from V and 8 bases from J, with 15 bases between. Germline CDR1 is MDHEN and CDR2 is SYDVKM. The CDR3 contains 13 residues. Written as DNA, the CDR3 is TGTGCCAGCATTGGGGGAAATGCGGACATTCAGTACTTC. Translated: CASIGGNADIQYF.

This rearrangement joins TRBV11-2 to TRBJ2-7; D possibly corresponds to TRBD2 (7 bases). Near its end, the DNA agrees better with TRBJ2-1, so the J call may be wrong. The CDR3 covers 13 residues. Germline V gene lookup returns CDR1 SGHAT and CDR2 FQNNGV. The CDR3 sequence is CASSLGGGAEQFF. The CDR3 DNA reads TGTGCCAGCAGCCTGGGAGGGGGGGCCGAGCAGTTCTTC.

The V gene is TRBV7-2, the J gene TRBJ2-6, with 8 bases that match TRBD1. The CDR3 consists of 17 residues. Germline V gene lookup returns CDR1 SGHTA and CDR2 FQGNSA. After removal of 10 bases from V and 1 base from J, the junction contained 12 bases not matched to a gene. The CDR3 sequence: CATTRDRITSGANVLTF. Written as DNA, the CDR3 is TGTGCCACCACAAGGGACAGGATTACGTCTGGGGCCAACGTCCTGACTTTC.

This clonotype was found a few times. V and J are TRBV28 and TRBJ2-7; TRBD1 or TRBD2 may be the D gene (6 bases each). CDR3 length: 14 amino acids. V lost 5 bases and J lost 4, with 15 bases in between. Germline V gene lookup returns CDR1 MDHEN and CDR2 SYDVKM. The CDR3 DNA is TGTGCCAGCAGTCCGCCGGACAGCGGGTACGAGCAGTACTTC. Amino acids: CASSPPDSGYEQYF.

The CDR3 DNA is TGTGCCAGCAGTGAAGGTCCCGGGGGCACTGAAGCTTTCTTT. It translates to CASSEGPGGTEAFF. The gene calls are TRBV6-1 and TRBJ1-1; possibly TRBD1 for D (5 bases). CDR3 size: 14 residues. Between the trimmed V and J ends, which lost 1 base and 4 bases, there was a span of 10 bases. Looked up from germline, CDR1 is MNHNS and CDR2 is SASEGT.

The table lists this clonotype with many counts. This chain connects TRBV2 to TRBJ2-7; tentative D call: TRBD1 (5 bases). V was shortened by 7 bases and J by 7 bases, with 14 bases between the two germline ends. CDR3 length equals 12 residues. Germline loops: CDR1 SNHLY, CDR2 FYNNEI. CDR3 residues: CASTLQRQEQYF. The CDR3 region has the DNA TGTGCCAGCACCTTACAGCGACAGGAGCAGTACTTC.

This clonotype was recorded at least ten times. CDR3 sequence (DNA): TGCAGTGCTAGAGGCCTAGCGGGAAGGGAGACCCAGTACTTC. Encoded protein: CSARGLAGRETQYF. The chain has TRBV20-1 and TRBJ2-5, with 9 bases identical to TRBD2. The CDR3 runs 14 residues. With V trimmed by 1 base and J by 5 bases, 5 bases remained unmatched. Germline assignment: CDR1 DFQATT and CDR2 SNEGSKA (reference sequence).

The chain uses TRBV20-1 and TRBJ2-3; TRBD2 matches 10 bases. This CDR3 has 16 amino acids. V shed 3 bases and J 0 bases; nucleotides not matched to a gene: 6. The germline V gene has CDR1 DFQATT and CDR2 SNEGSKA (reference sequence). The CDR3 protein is CSASGLAGVSTDTQYF. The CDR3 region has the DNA TGCAGTGCTAGTGGGCTAGCGGGAGTAAGCACAGATACGCAGTATTTT.

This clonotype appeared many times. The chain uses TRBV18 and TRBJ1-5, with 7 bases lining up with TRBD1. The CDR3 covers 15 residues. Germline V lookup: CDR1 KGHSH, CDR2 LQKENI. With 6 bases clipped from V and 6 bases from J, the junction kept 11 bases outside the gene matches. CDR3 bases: TGTGCCAGCTCTTTTGGACAAGGGGGCCTTCAGCCCCAGCATTTT. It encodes CASSFGQGGLQPQHF.

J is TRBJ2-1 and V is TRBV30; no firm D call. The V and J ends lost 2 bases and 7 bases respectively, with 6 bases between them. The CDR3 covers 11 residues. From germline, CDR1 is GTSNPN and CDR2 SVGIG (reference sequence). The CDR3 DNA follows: TGTGCCTGGAGTTATGCTAATGAGCAGTTCTTC. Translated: CAWSYANEQFF.

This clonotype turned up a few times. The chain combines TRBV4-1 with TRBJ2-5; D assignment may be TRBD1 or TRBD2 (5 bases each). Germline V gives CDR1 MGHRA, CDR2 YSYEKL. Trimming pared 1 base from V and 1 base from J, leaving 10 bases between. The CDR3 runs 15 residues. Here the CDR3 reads CASSQAPGTQETQYF. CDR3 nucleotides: TGCGCCAGCAGCCAAGCCCCCGGGACCCAAGAGACCCAGTACTTC.

CDR3 in DNA: TGTGCCAGCAGTTACTCGACGGGTTACCAAGAGACCCAGTACTTC. Translation gives CASSYSTGYQETQYF. This chain links TRBV6-5 with TRBJ2-5, with unresolved D. The CDR3 is made up of 15 amino acids. Germline CDR1 and CDR2: MNHEY and SVGAGI. Trimming removed 0 bases from V and 0 bases from J, with 8 bases in between.